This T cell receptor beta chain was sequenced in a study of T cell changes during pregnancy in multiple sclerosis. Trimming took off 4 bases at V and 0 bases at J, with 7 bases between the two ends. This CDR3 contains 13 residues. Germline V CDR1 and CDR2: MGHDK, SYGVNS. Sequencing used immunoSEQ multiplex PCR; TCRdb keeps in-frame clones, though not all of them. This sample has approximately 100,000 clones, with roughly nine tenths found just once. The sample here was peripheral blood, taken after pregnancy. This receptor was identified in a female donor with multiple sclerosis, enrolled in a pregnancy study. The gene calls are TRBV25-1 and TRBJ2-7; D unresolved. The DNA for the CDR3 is TGTGCCAGCAGTGCGGTAAGCTCCTACGAGCAGTACTTC. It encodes CASSAVSSYEQYF.